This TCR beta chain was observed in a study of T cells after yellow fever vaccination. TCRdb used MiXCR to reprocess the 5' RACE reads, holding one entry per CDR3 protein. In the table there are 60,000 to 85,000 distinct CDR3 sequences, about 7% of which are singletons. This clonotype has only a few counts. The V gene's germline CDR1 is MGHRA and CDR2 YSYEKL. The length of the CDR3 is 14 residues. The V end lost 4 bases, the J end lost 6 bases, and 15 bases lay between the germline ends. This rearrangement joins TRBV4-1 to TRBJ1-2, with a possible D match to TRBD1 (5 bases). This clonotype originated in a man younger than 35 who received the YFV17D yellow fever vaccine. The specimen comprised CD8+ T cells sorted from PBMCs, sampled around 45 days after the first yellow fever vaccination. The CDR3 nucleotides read TGCGCCAGCAGCCCTCTATCTTTGGGGGATGGCTACACCTTC. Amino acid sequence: CASSPLSLGDGYTF.